This T cell receptor (beta chain) comes out of a study of blood T cells in healthy people across ages. Extractions gave at least 5 micrograms of total RNA per sample. A second PCR of roughly 7 to 11 cycles used a sample-barcoded 5' primer and a J-beta primer mix. Samples each returned at least 2.5 million CDR3-containing paired-end reads. TCRdb re-analysed the 5' RACE reads in MiXCR, keeping a single row per CDR3 protein. The data show about 640,000 distinct CDR3 sequences, roughly 53% seen once. Per germline, CDR1 SGHTA and CDR2 FQGNSA. The CDR3 extends over 14 amino acids. V shed 3 bases and J shed 9 bases, with 15 bases lying between them.

The J gene is TRBJ2-1, the V gene TRBV7-2; D possibly corresponds to TRBD2 (6 bases). This receptor was obtained from a man aged 55 to 70 in good health. What was sequenced was blood. The CDR3 region is CASSFYLFGGEQFF. The CDR3 nucleotides read TGTGCCAGCAGCTTCTATCTTTTCGGGGGTGAGCAGTTCTTC.